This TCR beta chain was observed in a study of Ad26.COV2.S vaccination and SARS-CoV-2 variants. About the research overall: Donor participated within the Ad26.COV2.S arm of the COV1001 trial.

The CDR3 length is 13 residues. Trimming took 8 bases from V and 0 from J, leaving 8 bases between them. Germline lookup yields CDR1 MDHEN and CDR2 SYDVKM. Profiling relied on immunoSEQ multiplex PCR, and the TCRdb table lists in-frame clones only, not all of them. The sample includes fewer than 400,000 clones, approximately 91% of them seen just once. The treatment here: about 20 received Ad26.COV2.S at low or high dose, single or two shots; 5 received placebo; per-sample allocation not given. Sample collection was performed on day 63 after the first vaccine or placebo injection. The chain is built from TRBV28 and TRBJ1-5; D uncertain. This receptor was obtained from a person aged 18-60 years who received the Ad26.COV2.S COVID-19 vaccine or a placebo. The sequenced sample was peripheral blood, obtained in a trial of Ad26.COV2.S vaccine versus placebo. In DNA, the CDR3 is TGTGCCAGCGGCGATAATAGCAATCAGCCCCAGCATTTT. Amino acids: CASGDNSNQPQHF.